This passage covers 11 T cell receptor beta chains from one sample sequenced in a study of blood T cell repertoires in COVID-19. Repertoires were generated with immunoSEQ multiplex PCR, while TCRdb's copy carries only in-frame clones and drops some. The repertoire includes 50,000 to 80,000 clones, about 93% of them detected once, and around 9.1% sits in the top ten. Sequencing used peripheral blood. Receptor source: an elderly woman with active COVID-19.

The chain combines TRBV7-9 with TRBJ2-5, with a tentative D call TRBD1 (5 bases). Germline CDR1 and CDR2: SEHNR and FQNEAQ (reference sequence). The CDR3 has 13 amino acids. V lost 2 bases, J lost 3 bases, and 7 bases lay in between. The CDR3 sequence: CASSLRGKETQYF. The CDR3 nucleotides are TGTGCCAGCAGCTTAAGGGGAAAAGAGACCCAGTACTTC.

The chain links TRBV28 to TRBJ2-1; D gene ambiguous. CDR3 length: 13 residues. The V and J ends lost 6 bases and 5 bases respectively, with 11 bases between them. CDR1 and CDR2 from the germline V gene are MDHEN and SYDVKM. This CDR3 reads CASSSPGNNEQFF. The CDR3 bases are TGTGCCAGCAGCTCACCCGGTAACAATGAGCAGTTCTTC.

This rearrangement joins TRBV11-2 to TRBJ2-3, with 9 bases matching TRBD1. The CDR3 totals 17 residues. Trimming took 5 bases from V and 4 from J; bases not matched to a gene: 13. In germline, CDR1 is SGHAT, CDR2 FQNNGV. The CDR3 DNA is TGTGCCAGCAGCCCCGGCGGCGGGACAGGGCCGTCAGATACGCAGTATTTT. It specifies CASSPGGGTGPSDTQYF. The complete variable domain, with remaining parts taken from reference TRBV11-2 and TRBJ2-3, reads EAGVAQSPRYKIIEKRQSVAFWCNPISGHATLYWYQQILGQGPKLLIQFQNNGVVDDSQLPKDRFSAERLKGVDSTLKIQPAKLEDSAVYLCASSPGGGTGPSDTQYFGPGTRLTVL.

The genes are TRBV28 and TRBJ1-2; 11 bases are a match to TRBD1. Unmatched junction bases numbered 7, after V lost 6 bases and J lost 4 bases. This CDR3 has 15 amino acids. Germline V gives CDR1 MDHEN, CDR2 SYDVKM. The CDR3 is CASRIPGQGGYGYTF. Written as DNA, the CDR3 is TGTGCCAGCAGAATACCGGGACAGGGGGGCTATGGCTACACCTTC.

The genes are TRBV6-1 and TRBJ2-1; D is perhaps TRBD1 (5 bases). Germline V gene data show CDR1 as MNHNS and CDR2 as SASEGT. This CDR3 has 16 residues. V lost 2 bases, J lost 4 bases, and 15 bases lay in between. The CDR3 spells CASSEQGRGTYNEQFF. In DNA, the CDR3 is TGTGCCAGCAGTGAACAGGGCCGAGGAACATACAATGAGCAGTTCTTC.

The J gene is TRBJ1-6, the V gene TRBV19; D is uncertain. This CDR3 has 14 residues. Germline V gene data show CDR1 as LNHDA and CDR2 as SQIVND (reference sequence). The V gene lost 7 bases and the J gene lost 10 bases, with 17 bases spanning the gap. As DNA, the CDR3 is TGTGCCAGTACTGGCCCCGGGGAAACATCACCCCTCCACTTT. Residues: CASTGPGETSPLHF.

The CDR3 region is CASSQLDRAPQETQYF. The CDR3 DNA follows: TGTGCCAGCTCACAACTGGACAGGGCCCCCCAAGAGACCCAGTACTTC. The V call is TRBV18, the J call TRBJ2-5, with TRBD1 identical over 8 bases. Germline V CDR1 and CDR2: KGHSH, LQKENI. The J segment lost 1 base and the V segment lost 4 bases, leaving 8 bases of the junction unmatched. The CDR3 extends over 16 amino acids.

This chain links TRBV19 with TRBJ2-3, with TRBD2 as a possible D gene (5 bases). Germline V CDR1 and CDR2: LNHDA, SQIVND (reference sequence). Trimming left V 4 bases short and J 5 bases short, with 10 bases between. There are 13 residues in the CDR3. CDR3 in DNA: TGTGCCAGTAGTAGATCCCGGGGAGATACGCAGTATTTT. Translating gives CASSRSRGDTQYF.

The chain links TRBV29-1 to TRBJ1-2; 8 bases agree with TRBD1. V trimming: 7 bases; J trimming: 8 bases; junction bases outside the gene matches: 6. Germline V CDR1 and CDR2: SQVTM, ANQGSEA. The CDR3 totals 11 residues. CDR3 bases: TGCAGCGGCGGACAGGGAAGCGGCTACACCTTC. It specifies CSGGQGSGYTF.

The chain carries TRBV10-1 and TRBJ1-1; 8 nucleotides match TRBD1. The CDR3 is made up of 15 amino acids. Per germline, CDR1 WNHNN and CDR2 SYGVQD (reference sequence). V gave up 4 bases and J gave up 4 bases; unmatched junction bases: 8. CDR3 DNA: TGCGCCAGCAGTGGGCAACAGGGGGTGACCACTGAAGCTTTCTTT. Its translation: CASSGQQGVTTEAFF.

The rearrangement uses TRBV3-1 (or the pseudogene TRBV3-2) and TRBJ1-2, with D possibly matching TRBD1 (5 bases). Germline V gene data show CDR1 as LGHDT and CDR2 as YNNKEL (reference sequence). V lost 4 bases and J lost 6, with 12 bases in between. CDR3 size: 13 residues. The CDR3, as DNA: TGTGCCAGCAGCCGGCCACGGGGGGATGGCTACACCTTC. This translates into CASSRPRGDGYTF.